This is a list of T cell receptor beta chains from one sample in a study of graft-versus-host responses after intestinal transplantation. Profiled with immunoSEQ multiplex PCR; TCRdb holds only in-frame clones, not every one. Here the sample spans about 9,300 clones, around nine tenths being singletons. The material sequenced was PBMCs, taken about 47 days after intestinal transplant. The receptors originated from a human patient who received an intestinal transplant, so some T cells may come from the graft donor. CDR3s include the opening cysteine and the closing phenylalanine or tryptophan. The order of the fields is V gene, clone size, CDR3 length, CDR3 protein. The size of a clone is reported for some rows only, either as once, few or many, or as a class for expanded clones.

V: TRBV10-3; size: .; length: 14; CDR3: CAIGAGDLSYEQYF
V: TRBV5-1; size: .; length: 15; CDR3: CASSPSGTGAGEQFF
V: TRBV5-6; size: .; length: 16; CDR3: CASSSTGTADVYGYTF
V: TRBV10-2; size: .; length: 15; CDR3: CASSTAGLLADTQYF
V: TRBV5-4; size: .; length: 15; CDR3: CASSLGGQNTGELFF
V: TRBV28; size: .; length: 14; CDR3: CASSVTGTGGEQYF
V: TRBV5-6; size: .; length: 14; CDR3: CASSSRPRQDTQYF
V: TRBV10-2; size: few; length: 12; CDR3: CASKLVGREQYF
V: TRBV29-1; size: .; length: 11; CDR3: CSAFPTSEQFF
V: TRBV4-3; size: .; length: 13; CDR3: CASSQDLGEMAFF
V: TRBV29-1; size: .; length: 12; CDR3: CSVAPGTDTQYF
V: TRBV11-2; size: once; length: 16; CDR3: CASSHWGGQGYSEAFF
V: TRBV11-2; size: .; length: 12; CDR3: CASSLDGDTQYF
V: TRBV2; size: once; length: 16; CDR3: CASSVFVRWAIYEQYF
V: TRBV28; size: .; length: 14; CDR3: CASRYIDSNQPQHF
V: TRBV7-9; size: .; length: 12; CDR3: CASSVQGVEAFF
V: TRBV11-3; size: .; length: 16; CDR3: CASSLPGLAGHNEQFF
V: TRBV9; size: .; length: 13; CDR3: CASSALDYNEQFF
V: TRBV6-5; size: once; length: 15; CDR3: CASSYGLAGVYEQYF
V: TRBV30; size: .; length: 15; CDR3: CAWTQESGSLYEQYF
V: TRBV4-1; size: .; length: 12; CDR3: CASSHSSTEAFF
V: TRBV10-2; size: .; length: 15; CDR3: CASSEAYSGANVLTF
V: TRBV5-1; size: .; length: 15; CDR3: CASRRTGLMGETQYF